Each of the 2 T cell receptor beta chains below was sequenced from the same sample in a study of early T cells in non-severe SARS-CoV-2 infection (dated by TCRdb to about 2021). The library was produced with 5' RACE. The reads were generated on a NextSeq 500. TCRdb redid the processing of the public reads, applying fastp at Q25 and MiXCR, and retained in-frame beta chains. Duplicate CDR3 protein sequences are folded into a single record with the most common DNA and genes. This sample lists tens of thousands of distinct CDR3 sequences; 6.2% were detected once. 3.9% of the sample goes to the ten largest clones. The sequencing sample was made of whole blood. The source of these receptors is an adult who was a healthcare worker with PCR-confirmed SARS-CoV-2 infection or an uninfected control (not recorded which).

Ten or more counts support this clonotype. V usage is TRBV29-1 and J usage is TRBJ2-2, with 12 bases aligning to TRBD2. Per germline, CDR1 SQVTM and CDR2 ANQGSEA. V dropped 4 bases and J dropped 4; count of bases not matched to a gene: 7. The CDR3 has 16 amino acids. The CDR3 region has the DNA TGCAGCGTTGGCTCTAGCGGGGGGGCTAGCACCGGGGAGCTGTTTTTT. Its translation is CSVGSSGGASTGELFF.

V and J are TRBV20-1 and TRBJ2-1, with 8 bases matching TRBD1. The J segment lost 6 bases and the V segment lost 0 bases, leaving 7 bases of the junction unmatched. The V gene's germline CDR1 is DFQATT and CDR2 SNEGSKA (reference sequence). The CDR3 is 15 amino acids. CDR3 in amino acids: CSARDRQGWLNEQFF. For the CDR3, the DNA is TGCAGTGCTAGAGATCGACAGGGGTGGCTCAATGAGCAGTTCTTC.